The present entry profiles one T cell receptor (beta chain) with its context. This CDR3 has 17 residues. Germline CDR1 reads SGHAT; CDR2 reads FQNNGV. The ends lost 5 bases at V and 1 base at J; junction bases unmatched: 10. This specimen comes from a study of blood T cell repertoires in COVID-19. Turning to the study itself: PBMCs, B-cell-depleted T cells, or T cells were the source of the cDNA or gDNA that made up the material.

Original data processing: By means of reference gene primer amplification, nucleated cell counts were estimated. TCRdb's table, derived via immunoSEQ multiplex PCR, lists solely in-frame clones and lacks some. V and J calls and clone size are copied from that table; D and trimming were computed from the DNA. This table has under 200,000 clones, roughly 83% appearing once. This receptor was obtained from a human donor in a cohort sampled during active COVID-19. The chain uses TRBV11-2 and TRBJ2-7, with TRBD2 identical over 11 bases. Source material: peripheral blood. CDR3 sequence: CASSPRLAGTASYEQYF. The CDR3, as DNA: TGTGCCAGCAGCCCCCGACTAGCGGGAACGGCTTCCTACGAGCAGTACTTC.